This is a list of T cell receptor beta chains from one sample in a study of shared clonotypes between healthy human individuals. TCRdb's copy holds only in-frame clones and misses some; the assay was immunoSEQ multiplex PCR. The table lists 560,000 or so clones, 95% to 96% of them singletons. Sequenced material: naive CD8+ T cells sorted from blood. The receptors stem from a woman aged 25-40 years in good health. Both conserved end residues are part of each CDR3. Each record gives: CDR3 DNA, CDR3 protein, V gene, clone size, D gene, J gene. D genes are given only for firm matches. Size tells how often a clone was seen (once, few, many) or the class of an expanded clone, and some rows leave it out.

TGTGCCAGCAGCTGGGGGACGACCTACGAGCAGTACTTC,CASSWGTTYEQYF,TRBV5-5,once,.,TRBJ2-7
TGTGCCAGCAGTGAAGCATCAGGACAGGGGCTCTACGAGCAGTACTTC,CASSEASGQGLYEQYF,TRBV2,.,TRBD1,TRBJ2-7
TGTGCCAGCAGTTCGCCCCCTCCTGAAGCTTTCTTT,CASSSPPPEAFF,TRBV28,few,.,TRBJ1-1
TGTGCCAGCAGCCCCAGGACTAGCGGGCAGCAAGAGACCCAGTACTTC,CASSPRTSGQQETQYF,TRBV7-9,.,TRBD2,TRBJ2-5
TGTGCCAGCAGTTACCGGACGACAGGTCAGCTGAACACTGAAGCTTTCTTT,CASSYRTTGQLNTEAFF,TRBV27,.,.,TRBJ1-1
TGTGCCAGTGCATCGGGCCACTCCTACGAGCAGTACTTC,CASASGHSYEQYF,TRBV19,once,.,TRBJ2-7
TGCGCCAGCAGCTTCCTGGGGGGTAGCGGGACTGAAGATACGCAGTATTTT,CASSFLGGSGTEDTQYF,TRBV5-1,.,TRBD2,TRBJ2-3
TGTGCCAGCAGTTTAACCGGGACAGGCCCTGAAAAACTGTTTTTT,CASSLTGTGPEKLFF,TRBV27,.,TRBD1,TRBJ1-4
TGTGCCATCAGTGGTCTCCAGGGGGAATCCTACGAGCAGTACTTC,CAISGLQGESYEQYF,TRBV10-3,.,TRBD1,TRBJ2-7
TGTGCCAGCGCGCCCCAGGGGAACATGAACACTGAAGCTTTCTTT,CASAPQGNMNTEAFF,TRBV2,.,.,TRBJ1-1
TGTGCCAGCAATCCCGCTAGCGGCAGCTCCTACAATGAGCAGTTCTTC,CASNPASGSSYNEQFF,TRBV28,.,TRBD2,TRBJ2-1
TGTGCCAGCAGCTTAGTAGGTCCAGGGCCCAGCTCCTACGAGCAGTACTTC,CASSLVGPGPSSYEQYF,TRBV7-9,once,.,TRBJ2-7
TGTGCCAGCAGTCCTCCCGGACTAGCGGGTCGCAATGAGCAGTTCTTC,CASSPPGLAGRNEQFF,TRBV28,.,TRBD2,TRBJ2-1
TGTGCCAGCAGCGCTCATCAGCCCCAGCATTTT,CASSAHQPQHF,TRBV6-1,.,.,TRBJ1-5
TGCGCCAGCAGCTTGGCCGGGCGGGAGTCCGAGAGCTCCTACGAGCAGTACTTC,CASSLAGRESESSYEQYF,TRBV5-1,once,TRBD2,TRBJ2-7
TGTGCCAGCAGCGGGGACTCCGAGAAGGACGGGGAGCTGTTTTTT,CASSGDSEKDGELFF,TRBV13,.,.,TRBJ2-2
.,CASWGEGTPYEQYF,TRBV21-1,.,.,TRBJ2-7
TGTGCCAGCAGCTTTCTTGGGTACGAGCAGTACTTC,CASSFLGYEQYF,TRBV5-4,once,.,TRBJ2-7
TGTGCCAGCAGACGCTCCGGCCTACAGACCTCCTACGAGCAGTACTTC,CASRRSGLQTSYEQYF,TRBV5-6,.,.,TRBJ2-7
TGTGCCATCAAGGTGGGGCGTGCCGGGGAGCTGTTTTTT,CAIKVGRAGELFF,TRBV10-3,.,.,TRBJ2-2
TGTGCCAGCAGTACCCGGACAGGGCGCGCTGAAGCTTTCTTT,CASSTRTGRAEAFF,TRBV27,.,TRBD1,TRBJ1-1
TGTGCCAGCAGCTTAGATGACCTAGTAGCGGGAGAACCCTACAATGAGCAGTTCTTC,CASSLDDLVAGEPYNEQFF,TRBV11-2,.,TRBD2,TRBJ2-1
TGTGCCAGCTTCGCTTACAATGAGCAGTTCTTC,CASFAYNEQFF,TRBV27,.,.,TRBJ2-1
TGTGCCTGGAGTTGGGCGGACCTCTCCTACAATGAGCAGTTCTTC,CAWSWADLSYNEQFF,TRBV30,once,.,TRBJ2-1
TGTGCCAGCAGTTCACTAGCGGGAGGGCGAAATACGCAGTATTTT,CASSSLAGGRNTQYF,TRBV28,.,TRBD2,TRBJ2-3
TGTGCCAGCAGCACCCAGGGGGGGGAGCAGTACTTC,CASSTQGGEQYF,TRBV9,.,.,TRBJ2-7
TGTGCCAGCAGCTTTTCTTTCAGGTTCGACTCTGGGGCCAACGTCCTGACTTTC,CASSFSFRFDSGANVLTF,TRBV7-8,.,.,TRBJ2-6
TGCGCCAGCAGCCAGTCAGGGGATAGCAATCAGCCCCAGCATTTT,CASSQSGDSNQPQHF,TRBV4-1,.,.,TRBJ1-5
TGTGCCAGCAGCGTAGAATACGGGACCTTGTATACCGGGGAGCTGTTTTTT,CASSVEYGTLYTGELFF,TRBV9,.,.,TRBJ2-2
TGTGCCAGCAGTTCTAAACTAGCTCCAGGAATCAATGAGCAGTTCTTC,CASSSKLAPGINEQFF,TRBV27,.,.,TRBJ2-1